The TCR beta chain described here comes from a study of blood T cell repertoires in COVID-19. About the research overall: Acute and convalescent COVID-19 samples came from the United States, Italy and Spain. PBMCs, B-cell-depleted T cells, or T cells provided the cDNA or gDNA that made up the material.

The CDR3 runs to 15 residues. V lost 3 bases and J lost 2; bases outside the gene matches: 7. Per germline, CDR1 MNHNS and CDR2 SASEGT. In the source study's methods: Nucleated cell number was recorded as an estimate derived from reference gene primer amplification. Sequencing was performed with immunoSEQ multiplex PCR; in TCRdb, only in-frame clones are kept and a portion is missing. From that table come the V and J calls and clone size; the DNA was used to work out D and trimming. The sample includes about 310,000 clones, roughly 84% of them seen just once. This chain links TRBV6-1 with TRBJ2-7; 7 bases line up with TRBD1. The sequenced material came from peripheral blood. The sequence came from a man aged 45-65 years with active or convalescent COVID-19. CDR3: CASSDYGTVTYEQYF. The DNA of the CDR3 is TGTGCCAGCAGTGATTACGGGACAGTGACCTACGAGCAGTACTTC.